Presented here are 25 T cell receptor beta chains from one specimen sequenced in a study of blood T cell repertoires in COVID-19. TCRdb keeps only in-frame clones here, not all; method: immunoSEQ multiplex PCR. The table records about 70,000 clones, around 85% of them present only once. The source material was peripheral blood. The receptors were gathered from a human donor in a cohort sampled during active COVID-19.

This clone was observed once. The V and J genes are TRBV19 and TRBJ2-7; TRBD1 aligns across 7 bases. The germline gives CDR1 LNHDA, CDR2 SQIVND (reference sequence). This CDR3 is built from 13 residues. Trimming at V came to 7 bases and at J to 4 bases, leaving 7 bases not matched to a gene. The CDR3 protein is CASKKGGGYEQYF. The CDR3 nucleotides are TGTGCCAGTAAGAAAGGGGGCGGTTACGAGCAGTACTTC.

The chain combines TRBV2 with TRBJ2-1, with D maybe TRBD2 (5 bases). Trimming cost V 0 bases and J 3 bases, with 15 bases left between them. This CDR3 is 17 amino acids long. The germline V gene has CDR1 SNHLY and CDR2 FYNNEI. In nucleotides, the CDR3 is TGTGCCAGCAGTGAAGCCTCCGAGATTAGCGACTACAATGAGCAGTTCTTC. Its protein product is CASSEASEISDYNEQFF.

This clone was observed once. Distinct nucleotide sequences in the sample also encode this CDR3. The V and J genes are TRBV15 and TRBJ2-5; TRBD2 aligns across 8 bases. Germline trimming cut 1 base from V and 6 bases from J; bases unmatched to any gene: 13. Germline CDR1 and CDR2: LNHNV and YYDKDF (reference sequence). The CDR3 runs 17 residues. CDR3 DNA sequence: TGTGCCACCAGCAGAGGGGGTCCTAACCCGGGGGGGCAGACCCAGTACTTC. This encodes CATSRGGPNPGGQTQYF.

Regarding this clone: This sample includes further DNA sequences coding for the same CDR3. The rearrangement links TRBV27 to TRBJ2-7; 10 nucleotides align to TRBD1. V gave up 5 bases and J gave up 3 bases; unmatched junction bases: 4. CDR3 size: 14 residues. CDR1 and CDR2 (germline): MNHEY, SMNVEV (reference sequence). CDR3 region: CASSPRTGGYEQYF. Here the CDR3 DNA reads TGTGCCAGCAGTCCGCGGACAGGGGGCTACGAGCAGTACTTC.

The chain employs TRBV19 and TRBJ2-1, with 9 bases identical to TRBD2. Germline V CDR1 and CDR2: LNHDA, SQIVND (reference sequence). V lost 3 bases and J lost 8; bases outside the gene matches: 11. This CDR3 has 16 amino acids. CDR3 residues: CASSMAPGRGGDEQFF. The CDR3 coding sequence is TGTGCCAGTAGTATGGCCCCGGGGCGGGGGGGAGATGAGCAGTTCTTC. Supplemented by reference TRBV19 and TRBJ2-1, the full variable domain reads DGGITQSPKYLFRKEGQNVTLSCEQNLNHDAMYWYRQDPGQGLRLIYYSQIVNDFQKGDIAEGYSVSREKKESFPLTVTSAQKNPTAFYLCASSMAPGRGGDEQFFGPGTRLTVL.

The J gene is TRBJ1-1, the V gene TRBV2; 7 bases fit TRBD1. J lost 0 bases, V lost 6 bases, and 4 bases had no gene match. Germline V gives CDR1 SNHLY, CDR2 FYNNEI. The CDR3 has 14 amino acids. The CDR3 spells CASRGDSLNTEAFF. CDR3 in DNA: TGTGCCAGCAGAGGGGACAGCTTGAACACTGAAGCTTTCTTT.

Sample share makes this clone hyperexpanded. The CDR3: CASSPLGADGYTF. The DNA for the CDR3 is TGTGCCAGCAGTCCGCTGGGGGCGGATGGCTACACCTTC. This chain uses TRBV12-3 or TRBV12-4 with TRBJ1-2; tentatively, D is TRBD1 (6 bases). The CDR3 has 13 amino acids. V dropped 5 bases and J dropped 6 bases, with 13 bases sitting between them.

V is TRBV5-6 and J is TRBJ2-3; 10 bases agree with TRBD2. The CDR3 is 16 amino acids. V was pared by 3 bases and J by 3 bases, with 7 bases of the junction left unmatched. Germline CDR1 reads SGHDT; CDR2 reads YYEEEE. CDR3 nucleotides: TGTGCCAGCAGCTGGACCGGGACTAGCGCAACAGATACGCAGTATTTT. The encoded protein is CASSWTGTSATDTQYF.

This chain uses TRBV6-5 with TRBJ2-3; TRBD1 aligns across 9 bases. Trimming cost V 5 bases and J 6 bases; bases outside gene matches: 6. The CDR3 has 14 residues. Germline V lookup: CDR1 MNHEY, CDR2 SVGAGI. The CDR3 coding sequence is TGTGCCAGCAGTCCTGGGACAGGGCGGGATACGCAGTATTTT. Translation: CASSPGTGRDTQYF.

The rearrangement uses TRBV10-3 and TRBJ1-5, with no clear D. Trimming pared 6 bases from V and 3 bases from J, leaving 12 bases between. Germline V gives CDR1 ENHRY, CDR2 SYGVKD. CDR3 length equals 14 residues. The CDR3 nucleotides read TGTGCCATCAGAAGTGAGAGCTCCAATCAGCCCCAGCATTTT. Translating it yields CAIRSESSNQPQHF.

V usage is TRBV7-2 and J usage is TRBJ2-5; D perhaps matches TRBD1 (6 bases). V gave up 0 bases and J gave up 0 bases, with 8 bases separating them. The CDR3 covers 15 residues. The germline CDR1 and CDR2 sequences are SGHTA and FQGNSA. Here the CDR3 DNA reads TGTGCCAGCAGCTTAGCGGGGGCGAACCAAGAGACCCAGTACTTC. Translated, it gives CASSLAGANQETQYF.

The chain combines TRBV2 with TRBJ2-1; the match to TRBD1 covers 8 bases. V lost 4 bases to trimming and J lost 10 bases; unmatched junction nucleotides: 6. There are 13 residues in the CDR3. Germline CDR1 is SNHLY and CDR2 is FYNNEI. The CDR3 protein is CASSADRGREQFF. Written as DNA, the CDR3 is TGTGCCAGCAGTGCCGACAGGGGCCGCGAGCAGTTCTTC.

The chain carries TRBV30 and TRBJ1-1; no reliable D call. This CDR3 is built from 17 residues. CDR1 GTSNPN and CDR2 SVGIG come from the germline V gene (reference sequence). With 0 bases removed from V and 5 bases from J, the gap between germline ends came to 22 bases. CDR3 protein: CAWSVSGVKRVSTEAFF. The DNA for the CDR3 is TGTGCCTGGAGTGTGAGCGGGGTAAAGAGGGTTTCAACTGAAGCTTTCTTT.

The chain carries TRBV7-9 and TRBJ1-1, with 8 bases that match TRBD1. The V gene end was trimmed by 4 bases and the J gene end by 7 bases; junction bases not matched to a gene: 8. This CDR3 is built from 14 residues. Germline V gene sequence: CDR1 SEHNR, CDR2 FQNEAQ (reference sequence). CDR3 amino acids: CASSSTRGLDEAFF. Written as DNA, the CDR3 is TGTGCCAGCAGCTCAACCAGGGGGCTTGATGAAGCTTTCTTT. Looking up the rest from reference TRBV7-9 and TRBJ1-1 gives the full variable domain: DTGVSQNPRHKITKRGQNVTFRCDPISEHNRLYWYRQTLGQGPEFLTYFQNEAQLEKSRLLSDRFSAERPKGSFSTLEIQRTEQGDSAMYLCASSSTRGLDEAFFGQGTRLTVV.

The CDR3 DNA sequence: TGCGCCAGCAGATACCAGGGGGCATCCTACGAGCAGTACTTC. Translated: CASRYQGASYEQYF. The chain uses TRBV5-1 and TRBJ2-7, with 8 nucleotides matching TRBD1. Per the germline V gene, CDR1 is SGHRS and CDR2 is YFSETQ. V lost 5 bases, J lost 1 base, and 5 bases stayed unmatched. The CDR3 is 14 residues long.

The gene calls are TRBV21-1 and TRBJ2-3; TRBD2 reflects the table's D call only, with no check against the DNA. TRBV21-1 is a recognized pseudogene. This CDR3 region has 21 residues. The CDR3 DNA sequence: TGTGCCAGCAGCAAAAGGCCCCGGCTAGCGGGGGACCCGCCTCACACAGATACGCAGTATTTT. Encoded protein: CASSKRPRLAGDPPHTDTQYF.

V gene TRBV6-5 combines with J gene TRBJ1-2; tentatively, D is TRBD1 (6 bases). This CDR3 comprises 13 residues. V shed 8 bases and J shed 3 bases, with 13 bases lying between them. CDR1 is MNHEY and CDR2 is SVGAGI in the germline V gene. In DNA, the CDR3 is TGTGCCAGCGGTAAAACAGGGCACTATGGCTACACCTTC. This gives the protein CASGKTGHYGYTF.

This clone came up a few times. The chain recombines TRBV5-4 with TRBJ1-6; D gene ambiguous. CDR3 size: 15 residues. From germline, CDR1 is SGHNT and CDR2 YYREEE (reference sequence). V was pared by 9 bases and J by 9 bases, with 22 bases between. The DNA for the CDR3 is TGTGCCATCTCCCTCCCGGGGTCACCAAGTTCACCCCTCCACTTT. Translating it yields CAISLPGSPSSPLHF.

V gene TRBV5-4 combines with J gene TRBJ2-5; D is possibly TRBD2 (6 bases). The V gene's germline CDR1 is SGHNT and CDR2 YYREEE (reference sequence). Trimming took off 4 bases at V and 7 bases at J, with 14 bases between the two ends. The CDR3 has 13 residues. In DNA form, the CDR3 reads TGTGCCAGCAGCGCGCCTTTAGCGGCGACCCAGTACTTC. Protein product: CASSAPLAATQYF.

The chain uses TRBV5-1 and TRBJ2-3, with TRBD2 matching 11 bases. Trimming at V came to 0 bases and at J to 0 bases, leaving 6 bases not matched to a gene. In germline, CDR1 is SGHRS, CDR2 YFSETQ. The CDR3 runs 18 residues. CDR3 coding DNA: TGCGCCAGCAGCTTGGGGCTAGCGGGGGGCGCTAGCACAGATACGCAGTATTTT. Residues: CASSLGLAGGASTDTQYF.

The chain links TRBV7-2 to TRBJ2-7; possible D gene TRBD2, 5 bases. V lost 3 bases and J lost 7, with 7 bases in between. Germline V lookup: CDR1 SGHTA, CDR2 FQGNSA. This CDR3 has 11 amino acids. CDR3 loop: CASSFRGEQYF. The CDR3 DNA follows: TGTGCCAGCAGCTTCCGGGGAGAGCAGTACTTC.

The CDR3 region is CASSWAGTTEAFF. The CDR3 nucleotides are TGCGCCAGCAGCTGGGCAGGTACCACTGAAGCTTTCTTT. The chain employs TRBV5-1 and TRBJ1-1; D not certain. From germline, CDR1 is SGHRS and CDR2 YFSETQ. The CDR3 is 13 amino acids. V was cut by 3 bases and J by 4 bases, with 10 bases left in between. Variable domain in full (rest from reference TRBV5-1 and TRBJ1-1): KAGVTQTPRYLIKTRGQQVTLSCSPISGHRSVSWYQQTPGQGLQFLFEYFSETQRNKGNFPGRFSGRQFSNSRSEMNVSTLELGDSALYLCASSWAGTTEAFFGQGTRLTVV.

The rearrangement uses TRBV19 and TRBJ2-2; 8 nucleotides align to TRBD2. V dropped 9 bases and J dropped 2; count of bases not matched to a gene: 14. This CDR3 region has 17 residues. Germline V lookup: CDR1 LNHDA, CDR2 SQIVND (reference sequence). The CDR3: CASQAPLAGGNTGELFF. The CDR3 bases are TGTGCCAGCCAAGCCCCCCTAGCGGGCGGTAACACCGGGGAGCTGTTTTTT.

J is TRBJ1-3 and V is TRBV6-5; D is unresolved. V shed 2 bases and J shed 3 bases, with 8 bases lying between them. CDR1 MNHEY and CDR2 SVGAGI come from the germline V gene. The CDR3 contains 14 residues. The CDR3 coding sequence is TGTGCCAGCAGTTACAAGAGGGTTGGAAACACCATATATTTT. Translating gives CASSYKRVGNTIYF.

V is TRBV28 and J is TRBJ1-4; D unresolved. This CDR3 has 15 residues. The germline CDR1 and CDR2 sequences are MDHEN and SYDVKM. V was pared by 3 bases and J by 8 bases, with 16 bases between. The CDR3 sequence is CASSLGDKVGEKLFF. Here the CDR3 DNA reads TGTGCCAGCAGTTTGGGAGACAAGGTTGGAGAAAAACTGTTTTTT.